A single sample is the source of the 24 T cell receptor beta chains below, sequenced in a study of cytomegalovirus exposure and HLA in healthy donors. Vbeta (60) and Jbeta (13) primers were used in the PCR. Libraries were prepared by immunoSEQ multiplex PCR; TCRdb keeps only in-frame clonotypes and omits some of them. The data show about 110,000 clones, with approximately 80% seen just once and roughly 2.6% held by the top ten. Sequenced input: PBMCs. The origin of the receptors is a woman aged 18-29 years in good health and CMV-seronegative.

J is TRBJ1-2 and V is TRBV18; D is possibly TRBD1 (5 bases). V lost 6 bases to trimming and J lost 4 bases, with 21 bases between them. Germline CDR1 KGHSH, CDR2 LQKENI. CDR3 size: 16 residues. CDR3 nucleotides: TGTGCCAGCTCTTCGACTGACAGCCCTGGAGTCTATGGCTACACCTTC. Translating gives CASSSTDSPGVYGYTF.

This chain uses TRBV10-2 with TRBJ1-4; no reliable D call. From germline, CDR1 is WSHSY and CDR2 SAAADI. This CDR3 has 14 residues. V lost 2 bases, J lost 5 bases, and 9 bases lay in between. CDR3 nucleotide sequence: TGCGCCAGCAGTGAGGCAGGACTCAATGAAAAACTGTTTTTT. Residues: CASSEAGLNEKLFF.

The rearrangement joins TRBV6-1 to TRBJ1-1; D is possibly TRBD1 (6 bases). The CDR3 is made up of 14 amino acids. The germline V and J ends were trimmed by 4 bases and 1 base, with 10 bases remaining between them. Germline CDR1 reads MNHNS; CDR2 reads SASEGT. In DNA, the CDR3 is TGTGCCAGCAGTGGGGGACAATCGAACACTGAAGCTTTCTTT. Its protein product is CASSGGQSNTEAFF.

V gene TRBV5-6 combines with J gene TRBJ1-5; no definite D call. The CDR3 loop spans 16 amino acids. Germline V gene lookup returns CDR1 SGHDT and CDR2 YYEEEE. Trimming removed 0 bases from V and 0 bases from J, with 10 bases in between. The CDR3 loop reads CASSLGALYSNQPQHF. CDR3 DNA sequence: TGTGCCAGCAGCTTGGGGGCCCTCTATAGCAATCAGCCCCAGCATTTT.

This chain connects TRBV18 to TRBJ1-5, with D possibly being TRBD1 (5 bases). The germline V gene encodes CDR1 KGHSH and CDR2 LQKENI. This CDR3 has 16 amino acids. V lost 3 bases and J lost 0, with 12 bases in between. CDR3 bases: TGTGCCAGCTCACCCTCGACAGCCTATAGCAATCAGCCCCAGCATTTT. It translates to CASSPSTAYSNQPQHF.

This chain joins TRBV11-2 and TRBJ2-2; 7 bases line up with TRBD2. V trimming: 0 bases; J trimming: 3 bases; junction bases outside the gene matches: 4. Germline CDR1 reads SGHAT; CDR2 reads FQNNGV. The CDR3 consists of 16 residues. The CDR3, as DNA: TGTGCCAGCAGCTTAGATCCTGGGGGGGACACCGGGGAGCTGTTTTTT. It is translated as CASSLDPGGDTGELFF.

The J gene is TRBJ1-1, the V gene TRBV27, with 7 bases fitting TRBD1. V was clipped by 4 bases and J by 6 bases; unmatched bases: 5. The CDR3 totals 13 residues. Per the germline V gene, CDR1 is MNHEY and CDR2 is SMNVEV (reference sequence). Written as DNA, the CDR3 is TGTGCCAGCAGTTCCTACAGGGGCGCTGAAGCTTTCTTT. Translation: CASSSYRGAEAFF.

V gene TRBV19 combines with J gene TRBJ2-7; 13 nucleotides agree with TRBD2. Germline V gene sequence: CDR1 LNHDA, CDR2 SQIVND (reference sequence). The CDR3 loop spans 17 amino acids. J lost 4 bases, V lost 8 bases, and 14 bases had no gene match. The CDR3 region is CASGGTSGTLPGYEQYF. CDR3 in DNA: TGTGCCAGTGGGGGGACTAGCGGGACCCTCCCAGGATACGAGCAGTACTTC. The complete variable domain, with remaining parts taken from reference TRBV19 and TRBJ2-7, reads DGGITQSPKYLFRKEGQNVTLSCEQNLNHDAMYWYRQDPGQGLRLIYYSQIVNDFQKGDIAEGYSVSREKKESFPLTVTSAQKNPTAFYLCASGGTSGTLPGYEQYFGPGTRLTVT.

V and J are TRBV10-3 and TRBJ1-5; D uncertain. Trimming took 3 bases from V and 4 from J, leaving 13 bases between them. CDR3 size: 15 residues. CDR1 is ENHRY and CDR2 is SYGVKD in the germline V gene. Written as DNA, the CDR3 is TGTGCCATCAGTGACGGGGAGGCGGGAAATCAGCCCCAGCATTTT. Its protein is CAISDGEAGNQPQHF.

The rearrangement uses TRBV5-6 and TRBJ2-2, with 10 bases aligning to TRBD1. The CDR3 covers 16 residues. Losses at the gene ends were 4 bases for V and 5 bases for J; bases not matched to a gene: 8. Per germline, CDR1 SGHDT and CDR2 YYEEEE. CDR3 sequence: CASSPGQGRKTGELFF. CDR3 coding DNA: TGTGCCAGCAGCCCGGGACAGGGGAGGAAAACCGGGGAGCTGTTTTTT.

V and J are TRBV25-1 and TRBJ1-2; D possibly corresponds to TRBD1 (5 bases). The CDR3 has 14 residues. With 1 base removed from V and 7 bases from J, the gap between germline ends came to 13 bases. Germline V gene data show CDR1 as MGHDK and CDR2 as SYGVNS. DNA for the CDR3: TGTGCCAGCAGTGAATGGAAAAGAAGGGGTGGCTACACCTTC. This translates into CASSEWKRRGGYTF.

This rearrangement joins TRBV28 to TRBJ2-1; TRBD1 matches 12 bases. The germline V gene has CDR1 MDHEN and CDR2 SYDVKM. V gave up 10 bases and J gave up 6 bases; unmatched junction bases: 4. This CDR3 contains 13 residues. Here the CDR3 reads CATGTGGPNEQFF. The CDR3 nucleotides read TGTGCCACCGGGACAGGGGGCCCCAATGAGCAGTTCTTC.

The chain uses TRBV28 and TRBJ2-7; unclear D gene. The CDR3 length is 13 residues. The V and J ends lost 10 bases and 0 bases respectively, with 13 bases between them. Germline CDR1 MDHEN, CDR2 SYDVKM. The DNA for the CDR3 is TGTGCCACCCTAGACTCTAGCTCCTACGAGCAGTACTTC. Its translation: CATLDSSSYEQYF.

Here the CDR3 DNA reads TGTGCCAGCTCCGGACAGGCTAACACCGGGGAGCTGTTTTTT. It specifies CASSGQANTGELFF. The V and J genes are TRBV21-1 and TRBJ2-2; TRBD1 is taken as the D call from the table, unchecked against the DNA. TRBV21-1 corresponds to a pseudogene. This CDR3 comprises 14 residues.

The chain carries TRBV27 and TRBJ2-7, with 8 nucleotides matching TRBD2. CDR1 MNHEY and CDR2 SMNVEV come from the germline V gene (reference sequence). V lost 6 bases, J lost 0 bases, and 7 bases stayed unmatched. The CDR3 consists of 15 residues. CDR3 sequence: CASSSTSGPSYEQYF. The CDR3 DNA reads TGTGCCAGCAGCTCTACTAGCGGACCCTCCTACGAGCAGTACTTC.

The chain is built from TRBV19 and TRBJ2-2; 7 positions match TRBD2. Germline lookup yields CDR1 LNHDA and CDR2 SQIVND (reference sequence). This CDR3 region has 15 residues. Losses at the gene ends were 6 bases for V and 5 bases for J; bases not matched to a gene: 9. CDR3 protein: CASRGKGAGTGELFF. The CDR3 DNA sequence: TGTGCCAGTAGGGGGAAGGGAGCGGGGACCGGGGAGCTGTTTTTT.

The chain carries TRBV27 and TRBJ2-7; a possible D gene is TRBD1 (6 bases). CDR3 size: 14 residues. The V end was cut by 0 bases, the J end by 5 bases, with 11 bases between. Germline-derived CDR1 and CDR2 are MNHEY and SMNVEV (reference sequence). Here the CDR3 DNA reads TGTGCCAGCAGTTTATCGGCAGGGGTCGACGAGCAGTACTTC. Encoded protein: CASSLSAGVDEQYF.

The chain links TRBV7-2 to TRBJ2-1; 10 bases are shared with TRBD1. CDR1 and CDR2 from the germline V gene are SGHTA and FQGNSA. V was pared by 1 base and J by 8 bases, with 5 bases of the junction left unmatched. This CDR3 is built from 15 residues. Written as DNA, the CDR3 is TGTGCCAGCAGCTTAGGAACCGGGACAGGGGATGAGCAGTTCTTC. It encodes CASSLGTGTGDEQFF.

Comments on this clone: Sequence at one end of the junction differs from germline and may be a read error. The gene calls are TRBV18 and TRBJ1-4; 10 bases agree with TRBD1. CDR3 length equals 18 residues. The V gene's germline CDR1 is KGHSH and CDR2 LQKENI. CDR3 sequence reads: CASSRDRGDSSTSEKLFF. The CDR3, as DNA: TGTGCCAGCTCACGGGACAGGGGCGATTCTTCGACTAGTGAAAAACTGTTTTTT.

V gene TRBV27 combines with J gene TRBJ1-1; possibly TRBD1 for D (5 bases). With 8 bases removed from V and 6 bases from J, the gap between germline ends came to 19 bases. CDR1 and CDR2 (germline): MNHEY, SMNVEV (reference sequence). The CDR3 extends over 14 amino acids. The chain's CDR3 is CASQPSGGFSEAFF. For the CDR3, the DNA is TGTGCCAGCCAACCCTCGGGGGGTTTTTCTGAAGCTTTCTTT.

The chain has TRBV6-5 and TRBJ1-3; 8 positions match TRBD1. Per germline, CDR1 MNHEY and CDR2 SVGAGI. J lost 2 bases, V lost 6 bases, and 3 bases had no gene match. The CDR3 runs 14 residues. Here the CDR3 reads CASRLQGAGNTIYF. CDR3 sequence (DNA): TGTGCCAGCAGATTACAGGGGGCTGGAAACACCATATATTTT.

This clone was detected a few times. This chain joins TRBV5-1 and TRBJ2-3; 7 bases line up with TRBD2. Per the germline V gene, CDR1 is SGHRS and CDR2 is YFSETQ. The CDR3 loop spans 15 amino acids. With 0 bases clipped from V and 0 bases from J, the junction kept 1 base outside the gene matches. The CDR3, as DNA: TGCGCCAGCAGCTTGGCGGGGGGAAGCACAGATACGCAGTATTTT. This sequence encodes CASSLAGGSTDTQYF.

The rearrangement uses TRBV28 and TRBJ1-5; weak D call: TRBD1 (5 bases). Germline CDR1 MDHEN, CDR2 SYDVKM. This CDR3 region has 14 residues. V gave up 4 bases and J gave up 2 bases, with 9 bases separating them. CDR3: CASSSAGGNQPQHF. CDR3 DNA: TGTGCCAGCAGTTCCGCGGGGGGCAATCAGCCCCAGCATTTT.

This chain uses TRBV18 with TRBJ2-5; 9 nucleotides align to TRBD1. V shed 2 bases and J 4 bases; nucleotides not matched to a gene: 2. The CDR3 runs to 14 residues. Germline V gene sequence: CDR1 KGHSH, CDR2 LQKENI. CDR3 region: CASSPNRGLETQYF. The CDR3 DNA reads TGTGCCAGCTCACCAAACAGGGGGCTAGAGACCCAGTACTTC.